This entry concerns a single T cell receptor (beta chain). The sample is drawn from a study of control samples from healthy donors and cancer patients. Germline V lookup: CDR1 MRHNA, CDR2 SNTAGT. V dropped 4 bases and J dropped 6 bases, with 15 bases sitting between them. The CDR3 extends over 14 amino acids. Method: immunoSEQ multiplex PCR; TCRdb's copy keeps in-frame clones and lacks some. The data hold around 190,000 clones, with about 90% observed a single time. The receptor's source is a woman between 45 and 60 years old in good health. The sample taken for sequencing was blood. The chain combines TRBV6-4 with TRBJ1-2; no definite D call. The CDR3 DNA reads TGTGCCAGCAGTGGTGAAGGGTACGGGGATGGCTACACCTTC. Translation gives CASSGEGYGDGYTF.